Following are 3 T cell receptor beta chains from one sample sequenced in a study of T cell changes during pregnancy in multiple sclerosis. TCRdb's table, derived via immunoSEQ multiplex PCR, lists solely in-frame clones and lacks some. The sample carries under 60,000 clones, about nine tenths recorded once. The specimen was CD8+ T cells from peripheral blood mononuclear cells, collected after pregnancy. Every receptor here comes from a female donor with multiple sclerosis, enrolled in a pregnancy study.

This clone is a singleton in its sample. The chain joins TRBV11-2 to TRBJ2-7; 7 bases are shared with TRBD1. The germline gives CDR1 SGHAT, CDR2 FQNNGV. The V segment lost 1 base and the J segment 3 bases; nucleotides outside the gene matches: 6. The length of the CDR3 is 15 residues. DNA for the CDR3: TGTGCCAGCAGCTTAGCGACAGGGATGTACTACGAGCAGTACTTC. Amino acid sequence: CASSLATGMYYEQYF.

The V and J genes are TRBV2 and TRBJ2-3; D may be TRBD1 (5 bases). V lost 10 bases to trimming and J lost 4 bases, with 18 bases between them. This CDR3 contains 14 residues. In germline, CDR1 is SNHLY, CDR2 FYNNEI. The CDR3 loop is CATQQKGISDTQYF. As DNA, the CDR3 is TGTGCCACACAGCAGAAGGGGATCTCAGATACGCAGTATTTT.

V usage is TRBV13 and J usage is TRBJ1-1; a weak D match, TRBD1 (6 bases). Between the trimmed V and J ends, which lost 0 bases and 10 bases, there was a span of 12 bases. The germline gives CDR1 PRHDT, CDR2 FYEKMQ (reference sequence). The CDR3 extends over 13 amino acids. CDR3 loop: CASSLGSRGGAFF. CDR3 DNA: TGTGCCAGCAGCTTAGGTTCCAGGGGCGGAGCTTTCTTT. Filled out from reference TRBV13 and TRBJ1-1, the complete variable domain reads AAGVIQSPRHLIKEKRETATLKCYPIPRHDTVYWYQQGPGQDPQFLISFYEKMQSDKGSIPDRFSAQQFSDYHSELNMSSLELGDSALYFCASSLGSRGGAFFGQGTRLTVV.